Shown below are 6 T cell receptor beta chains from a single sample sequenced in a study of shared clonotypes between healthy human individuals. The protocol was immunoSEQ multiplex PCR, while the TCRdb copy is restricted to in-frame clones and leaves out a portion. Of around 1 million clones listed, less than 85% are singletons. Source material: memory CD4+ T cells sorted from blood. Subset described: CD45RA-negative fraction. The receptor source for this set is a man aged 18 to 29 in good health.

V gene TRBV7-6 combines with J gene TRBJ2-7; D possibly corresponds to TRBD1 (5 bases). This CDR3 is built from 13 residues. Per germline, CDR1 SGHVS and CDR2 FNYEAQ. The V and J ends lost 0 bases and 3 bases respectively, with 6 bases between them. CDR3 bases: TGTGCCAGCAGCTTAGCCACAGGCTACGAGCAGTACTTC. Translating gives CASSLATGYEQYF.

This clone was seen once. The chain employs TRBV30 and TRBJ1-5, with D unclear. CDR1 GTSNPN and CDR2 SVGIG come from the germline V gene (reference sequence). With 1 base removed from V and 7 bases from J, the gap between germline ends came to 11 bases. This CDR3 comprises 13 residues. The CDR3 here is CAWSGLGNQPQHF. The CDR3 nucleotides read TGTGCCTGGAGTGGTTTGGGGAACCAGCCCCAGCATTTT.

The chain is built from TRBV12-5 and TRBJ2-3; TRBD2 might be the D (5 bases). V lost 6 bases and J 5 bases, leaving 18 bases between the germline ends. The V gene's germline CDR1 is LGHNT and CDR2 FRNRAP. The CDR3 has 15 residues. The CDR3 DNA reads TGTGCTAGTGGACAGACCGGGAACTCCGGAGATACGCAGTATTTT. Translated: CASGQTGNSGDTQYF.

The gene calls are TRBV6-5 and TRBJ2-3; no reliable D call. CDR3 length: 13 amino acids. CDR1 MNHEY and CDR2 SVGAGI come from the germline V gene. V was trimmed by 7 bases and J by 3 bases, leaving 11 bases between them. The CDR3 sequence: CASTLDGTDTQYF. The CDR3 DNA reads as TGTGCCAGCACTTTAGATGGTACAGATACGCAGTATTTT.

V is TRBV30 and J is TRBJ1-6, with D perhaps matching TRBD1 (6 bases). There are 15 residues in the CDR3. Germline CDR1 GTSNPN, CDR2 SVGIG (reference sequence). The ends were cut back, 2 bases at V and 7 bases at J, with 15 bases in the middle. The CDR3 DNA sequence: TGTGCCTGGAGTCGGACAGCTGGAGGAAATTCACCCCTCCACTTT. The encoded protein is CAWSRTAGGNSPLHF.

Here the CDR3 reads CASSSGQGGTEAFF. The CDR3 nucleotides read TGTGCCAGCAGTTCCGGACAGGGGGGAACTGAAGCTTTCTTT. The genes are TRBV6-5 and TRBJ1-1, with 10 bases identical to TRBD1. This CDR3 comprises 14 residues. CDR1 and CDR2 from the germline V gene are MNHEY and SVGAGI. The junction had 4 bases not matched to a gene; V was cut back by 4 bases and J by 5 bases.